This is a list of T cell receptor beta chains from one sample in a study of T-cell memory formation after mild COVID-19. TCRdb re-called the 5' RACE reads through MiXCR, storing one row per CDR3 protein. The sample has roughly 340,000 distinct CDR3 sequences, less than 25% seen once; the top ten hold roughly a fifth. The sample was PBMCs or a T cell subset sorted from them (not recorded which). Every receptor here comes from a man younger than 30 who had mild COVID-19 (a few samples of this study predate the infection). Cell type and time point are not known. CDR3s include the opening cysteine and the closing phenylalanine or tryptophan.

V,J,CDR3
TRBV7-2,TRBJ2-3,CASSRHHASTDTQYF
TRBV2,TRBJ2-5,CASSEGQGLAGETQYF
TRBV4-3,TRBJ2-7,CASSQGDRRSYEQYF
TRBV6-2/TRBV6-3,TRBJ2-3,CASRSGPYTQYF
TRBV7-3,TRBJ2-2,CASAPSGGPTGELFF
TRBV5-5,TRBJ1-4,CASSSRATSGEKLFF
TRBV29-1,TRBJ1-1,CSVGREPTEAFF
TRBV6-5,TRBJ2-6,CASSLGTWTSGANVLTF
TRBV6-2/TRBV6-3,TRBJ2-1,CASSYVRPGDPYNEQFF
TRBV27,TRBJ2-7,CASTQSGASSYEQYF
TRBV7-6,TRBJ1-1,CASSWAGGRTEAFF
TRBV6-4,TRBJ2-7,CASSQELGRAYEQYF
TRBV14,TRBJ2-1,CASSQDGGSGGLQFF
TRBV4-3,TRBJ2-3,CASSQDEGGGANTQYF
TRBV20-1,TRBJ1-2,CSARGGGLYGYTF
TRBV7-9,TRBJ2-3,CASSPVIAGGSTDTQYF
TRBV12-3/TRBV12-4,TRBJ2-1,CASSFGRGTYNEQFF
TRBV15,TRBJ2-5,CATSREGREETQYF
TRBV28,TRBJ2-3,CASNRGPTILTDTQYF
TRBV12-3/TRBV12-4,TRBJ2-4,CASRLGTGAGKNIQYF
TRBV12-5,TRBJ2-1,CASGLDRGVNEQFF
TRBV28,TRBJ1-5,CASSPRTGANQPQHF
TRBV7-9,TRBJ2-5,CASSFRLAGERETQYF
TRBV25-1,TRBJ1-1,CASGLSGGTEAFF
TRBV2,TRBJ2-3,CASSEGGQGLSDTQYF
TRBV5-5,TRBJ2-1,CASTLSWINEQFF
TRBV12-3/TRBV12-4,TRBJ1-5,CASTTPGQPQHF
TRBV7-9,TRBJ2-7,CASSPTTSGSYEQYF
TRBV4-1,TRBJ1-1,CASSQAIVRKNTEAFF
TRBV25-1,TRBJ2-1,CASSESGQYNEQFF
TRBV6-6,TRBJ2-1,CASSLRNRAASENEQFF
TRBV4-3,TRBJ2-2,CASSQDLVRGLGKVTGELFF
TRBV28,TRBJ2-5,CASSLGAPETQYF
TRBV7-9,TRBJ2-5,CASSPSGARETQYF
TRBV27,TRBJ1-2,CASSATGDYGYTF
TRBV6-1,TRBJ1-4,CASSASGTGLEKLFF
TRBV7-2,TRBJ1-2,CASSLAGQGNYGYTF
TRBV5-1,TRBJ2-2,CASSYGQRNTGELFF
TRBV20-1,TRBJ1-5,CSAPRQGPGQPQHF
TRBV4-3,TRBJ2-4,CASSQEPGGPPENIQYF
TRBV15,TRBJ1-1,CATSRDLGEDTEAFF
TRBV5-4,TRBJ2-2,CASSPVAGSAGELFF
TRBV4-3,TRBJ2-2,CASSLGVVPGELFF
TRBV19,TRBJ1-1,CASSTTGIAPNTEAFF
TRBV20-1,TRBJ1-2,CSARGGQSSTF
TRBV15,TRBJ2-1,CATSKAGGPYNEQFF
TRBV5-4,TRBJ2-3,CASSLERDTQYF
TRBV5-1,TRBJ2-5,CASSSSLGETQYF
TRBV7-9,TRBJ2-1,CASRLAGDNEQFF